The present TCR beta chain was sequenced within a study of cytomegalovirus exposure and HLA in healthy donors. Study-level findings and limits: 87-base-pair reads could not separate some V segments, including TRBV6-2 and TRBV6-3. Some highly shared sequence variants likely arose as a pipeline artifact. TCR beta sequences reportedly predicted most subjects' HLA-A and HLA-B alleles accurately.

The ends lost 4 bases at V and 3 bases at J; junction bases unmatched: 2. Germline V lookup: CDR1 SGHRS, CDR2 YFSETQ. This CDR3 is 13 amino acids long. The PCR employed 60 Vbeta primers together with 13 Jbeta primers. TCRdb's table, derived via immunoSEQ multiplex PCR, lists solely in-frame clones and lacks some. The sample lists roughly 140,000 clones, roughly 74% seen once, with roughly 6.2% in the top ten. A word on this clone: What it binds is not known.

The receptor comes from a woman aged 40 to 50 in good health and CMV-seropositive. The source material was PBMCs. The genes are TRBV5-1 and TRBJ2-5, with 8 bases aligning to TRBD1. The CDR3, as DNA: TGCGCCAGCAGCACGACAGGGGAAGAGACCCAGTACTTC. Protein product: CASSTTGEETQYF.